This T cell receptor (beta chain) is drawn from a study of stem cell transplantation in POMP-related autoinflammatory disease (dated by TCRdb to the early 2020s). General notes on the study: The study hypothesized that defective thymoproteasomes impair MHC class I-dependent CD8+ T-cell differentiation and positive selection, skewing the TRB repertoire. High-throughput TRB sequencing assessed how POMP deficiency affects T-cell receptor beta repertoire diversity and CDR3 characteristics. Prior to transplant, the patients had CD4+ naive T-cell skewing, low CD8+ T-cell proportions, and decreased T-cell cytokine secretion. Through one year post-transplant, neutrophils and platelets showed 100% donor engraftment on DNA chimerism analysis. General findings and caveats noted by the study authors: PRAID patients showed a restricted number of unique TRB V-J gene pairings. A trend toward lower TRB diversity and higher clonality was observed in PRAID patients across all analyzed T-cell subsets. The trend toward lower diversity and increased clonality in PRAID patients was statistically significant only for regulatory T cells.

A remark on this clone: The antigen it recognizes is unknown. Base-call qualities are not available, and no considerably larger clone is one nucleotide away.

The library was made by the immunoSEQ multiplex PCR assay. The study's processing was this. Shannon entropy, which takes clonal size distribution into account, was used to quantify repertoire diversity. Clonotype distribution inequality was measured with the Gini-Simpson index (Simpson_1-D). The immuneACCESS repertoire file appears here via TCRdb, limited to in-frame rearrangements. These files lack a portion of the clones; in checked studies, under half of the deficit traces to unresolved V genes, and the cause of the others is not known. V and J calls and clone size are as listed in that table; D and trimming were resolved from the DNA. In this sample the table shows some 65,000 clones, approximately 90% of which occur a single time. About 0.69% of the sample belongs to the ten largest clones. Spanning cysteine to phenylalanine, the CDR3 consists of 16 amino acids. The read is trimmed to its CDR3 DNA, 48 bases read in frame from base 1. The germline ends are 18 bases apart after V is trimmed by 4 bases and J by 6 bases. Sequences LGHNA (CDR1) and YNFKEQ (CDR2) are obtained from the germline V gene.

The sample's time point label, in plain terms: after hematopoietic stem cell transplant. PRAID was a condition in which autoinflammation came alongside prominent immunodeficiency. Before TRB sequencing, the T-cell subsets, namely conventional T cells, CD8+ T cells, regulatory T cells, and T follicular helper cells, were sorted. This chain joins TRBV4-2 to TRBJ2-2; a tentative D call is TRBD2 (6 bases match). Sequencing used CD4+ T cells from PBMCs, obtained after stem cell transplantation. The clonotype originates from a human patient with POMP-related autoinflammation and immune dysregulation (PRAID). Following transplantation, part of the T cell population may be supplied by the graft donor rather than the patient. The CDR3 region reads CASSPRLGPGAGELFF. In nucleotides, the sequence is TGTGCCAGCAGCCCACGACTAGGCCCCGGGGCCGGGGAGCTGTTTTTT.